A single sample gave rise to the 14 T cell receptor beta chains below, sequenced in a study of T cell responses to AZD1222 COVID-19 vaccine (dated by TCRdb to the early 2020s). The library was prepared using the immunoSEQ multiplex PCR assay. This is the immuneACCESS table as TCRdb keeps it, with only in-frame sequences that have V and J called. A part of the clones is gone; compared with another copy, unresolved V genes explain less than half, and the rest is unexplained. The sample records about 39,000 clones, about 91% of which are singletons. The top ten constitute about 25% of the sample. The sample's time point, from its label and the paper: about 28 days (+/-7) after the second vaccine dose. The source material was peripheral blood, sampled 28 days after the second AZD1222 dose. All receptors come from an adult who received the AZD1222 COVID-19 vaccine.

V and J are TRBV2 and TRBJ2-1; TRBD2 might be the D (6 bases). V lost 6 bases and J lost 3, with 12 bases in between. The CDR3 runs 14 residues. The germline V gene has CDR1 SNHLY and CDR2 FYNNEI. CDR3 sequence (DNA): TGTGCCAGCAGGAGGGACTCTCTCTACAATGAGCAGTTCTTC. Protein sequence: CASRRDSLYNEQFF.

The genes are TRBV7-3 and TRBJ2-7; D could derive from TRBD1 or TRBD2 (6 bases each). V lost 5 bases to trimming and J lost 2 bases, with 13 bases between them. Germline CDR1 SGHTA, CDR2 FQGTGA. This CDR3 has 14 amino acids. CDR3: CASSLGGLPYEQYF. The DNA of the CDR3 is TGTGCCAGCAGCCTCGGGGGCTTGCCCTACGAGCAGTACTTC.

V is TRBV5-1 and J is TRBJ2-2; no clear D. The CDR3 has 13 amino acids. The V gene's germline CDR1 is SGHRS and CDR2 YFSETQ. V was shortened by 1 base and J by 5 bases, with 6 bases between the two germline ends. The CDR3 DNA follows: TGCGCCAGCAGCTTGCCCCCGACCGGGGAGCTGTTTTTT. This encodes CASSLPPTGELFF.

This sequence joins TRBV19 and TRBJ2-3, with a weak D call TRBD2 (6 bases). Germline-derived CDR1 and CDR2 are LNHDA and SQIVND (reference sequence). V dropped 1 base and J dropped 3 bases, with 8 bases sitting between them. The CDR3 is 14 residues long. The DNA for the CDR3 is TGTGCCAGTAGTATAGGGGCGGGGACAGATACGCAGTATTTT. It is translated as CASSIGAGTDTQYF.

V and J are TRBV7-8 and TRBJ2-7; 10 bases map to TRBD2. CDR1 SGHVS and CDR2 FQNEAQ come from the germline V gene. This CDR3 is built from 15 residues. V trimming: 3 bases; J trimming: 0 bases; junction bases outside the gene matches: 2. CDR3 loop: CASSFSGRASYEQYF. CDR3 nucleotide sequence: TGTGCCAGCAGCTTCAGCGGGAGGGCCTCCTACGAGCAGTACTTC.

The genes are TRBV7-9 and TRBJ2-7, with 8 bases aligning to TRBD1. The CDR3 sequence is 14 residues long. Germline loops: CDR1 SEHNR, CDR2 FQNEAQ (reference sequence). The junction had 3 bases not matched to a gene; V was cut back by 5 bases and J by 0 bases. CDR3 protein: CASSDRGPSYEQYF. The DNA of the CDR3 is TGTGCCAGCAGCGACAGGGGTCCCTCCTACGAGCAGTACTTC.

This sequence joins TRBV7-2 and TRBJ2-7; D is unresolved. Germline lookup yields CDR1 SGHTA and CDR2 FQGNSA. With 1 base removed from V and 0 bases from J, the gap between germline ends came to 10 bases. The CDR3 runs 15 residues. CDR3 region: CASSLVRQSSYEQYF. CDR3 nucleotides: TGTGCCAGCAGCTTAGTACGGCAAAGCTCCTACGAGCAGTACTTC.

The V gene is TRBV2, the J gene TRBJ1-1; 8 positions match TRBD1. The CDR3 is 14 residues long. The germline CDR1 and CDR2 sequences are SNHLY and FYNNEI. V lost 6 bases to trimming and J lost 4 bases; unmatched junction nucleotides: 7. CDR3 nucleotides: TGTGCCAGCAGGGACAGGGCCGGGGGCACTGAAGCTTTCTTT. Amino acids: CASRDRAGGTEAFF.

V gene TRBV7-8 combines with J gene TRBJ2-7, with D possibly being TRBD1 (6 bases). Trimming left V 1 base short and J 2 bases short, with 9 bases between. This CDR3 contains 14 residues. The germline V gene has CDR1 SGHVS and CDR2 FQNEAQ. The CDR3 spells CASSLVQGTYEQYF. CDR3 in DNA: TGTGCCAGCAGCTTAGTTCAGGGGACCTACGAGCAGTACTTC.

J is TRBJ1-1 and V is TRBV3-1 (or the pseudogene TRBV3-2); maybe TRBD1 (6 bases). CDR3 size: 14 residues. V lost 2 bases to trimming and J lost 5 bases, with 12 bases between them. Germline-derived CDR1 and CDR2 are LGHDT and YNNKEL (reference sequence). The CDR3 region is CASSQQGFGTEAFF. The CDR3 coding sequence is TGTGCCAGCAGCCAACAGGGGTTTGGTACTGAAGCTTTCTTT.

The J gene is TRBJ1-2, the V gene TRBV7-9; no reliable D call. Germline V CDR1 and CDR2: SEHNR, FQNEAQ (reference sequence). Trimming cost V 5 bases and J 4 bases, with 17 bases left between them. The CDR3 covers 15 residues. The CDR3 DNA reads TGTGCCAGCAGCCTGGGTGCTGTATCCCTCTATGGCTACACCTTC. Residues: CASSLGAVSLYGYTF.

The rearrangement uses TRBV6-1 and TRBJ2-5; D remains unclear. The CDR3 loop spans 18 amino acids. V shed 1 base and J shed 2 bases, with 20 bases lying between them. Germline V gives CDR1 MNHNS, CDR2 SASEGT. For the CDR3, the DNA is TGTGCCAGCAGTGAAGGGATGATGGCAGGCGCTCCTCAAGAGACCCAGTACTTC. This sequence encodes CASSEGMMAGAPQETQYF.

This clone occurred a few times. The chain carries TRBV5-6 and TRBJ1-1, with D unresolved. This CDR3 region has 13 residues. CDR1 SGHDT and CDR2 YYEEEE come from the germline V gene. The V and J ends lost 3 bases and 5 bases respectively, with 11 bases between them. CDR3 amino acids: CASSSSWWTEAFF. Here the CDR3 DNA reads TGTGCCAGCAGCTCTAGTTGGTGGACTGAAGCTTTCTTT.

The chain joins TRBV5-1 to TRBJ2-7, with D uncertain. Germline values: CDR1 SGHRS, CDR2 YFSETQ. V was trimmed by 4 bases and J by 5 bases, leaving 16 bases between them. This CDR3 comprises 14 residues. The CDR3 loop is CASSPDGVGNEQYF. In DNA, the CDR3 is TGCGCCAGCAGCCCGGACGGCGTAGGGAACGAGCAGTACTTC. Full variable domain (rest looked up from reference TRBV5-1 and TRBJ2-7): KAGVTQTPRYLIKTRGQQVTLSCSPISGHRSVSWYQQTPGQGLQFLFEYFSETQRNKGNFPGRFSGRQFSNSRSEMNVSTLELGDSALYLCASSPDGVGNEQYFGPGTRLTVT.